Listed below are T cell receptor beta chains from one sample, sequenced in a study of preoperative IRX-2 immunotherapy in early breast cancer. Profiling relied on immunoSEQ multiplex PCR, and the TCRdb table lists in-frame clones only, not all of them. Found here are around 13,000 clones, more than 75% of them singletons; the top ten hold more than 25%. This specimen was acquired from a patient treated with IRX-2 immunotherapy. The receptor set was obtained from a human donor with breast cancer. Both conserved end residues are part of each CDR3. The D gene is left open where the match is weak. Expanded clones get a size class; other rows say once, few or many, or leave the size out.

J	D	size	V	CDR3	DNA
TRBJ1-1	.	.	TRBV19	CASSVDRIAEAFF	TGTGCCAGTAGTGTGGACAGAATAGCTGAAGCTTTCTTT
TRBJ2-7	TRBD2	.	TRBV7-2	CASSSSGGTTYEQYF	TGTGCCAGCAGCTCGAGCGGGGGGACAACCTACGAGCAGTACTTC
TRBJ1-6	.	hyperexpanded	TRBV28	CASRIQAFNSPLHF	TGTGCCAGCAGGATACAGGCCTTTAATTCACCCCTCCACTTT
TRBJ1-6	TRBD1	.	TRBV5-4	CASSQDRGHSPLHF	TGCGCCAGCAGTCAGGACAGGGGGCATTCACCCCTCCACTTT
TRBJ1-1	.	.	TRBV9	CASSEARSTEAFF	TGTGCCAGCAGCGAGGCTAGGAGCACTGAAGCTTTCTTT
TRBJ1-1	.	.	TRBV7-5	CASSPWSGEAFF	TGTGCCAGCAGCCCTTGGAGCGGGGAAGCTTTCTTT
TRBJ1-2	.	.	TRBV5-4	CASSLRSPPNYGYTF	TGTGCCAGCAGCTTGCGGTCTCCCCCTAACTATGGCTACACCTTC
TRBJ2-6	.	.	TRBV7-2	CASTGQGTRGANVLTF	TGTGCCAGCACCGGACAGGGGACTAGAGGGGCCAACGTCCTGACTTTC
TRBJ2-1	.	.	TRBV5-4	CASSSEGTANNEQFF	TGTGCCAGCAGCTCGGAGGGGACAGCCAACAATGAGCAGTTCTTC
TRBJ2-1	TRBD2	once	TRBV19	CASTGSGGQFF	TGTGCCAGTACCGGTAGCGGGGGGCAGTTCTTC
TRBJ2-7	.	.	TRBV10-3	CAISESVKIYEQYF	TGTGCCATCAGTGAGTCGGTGAAAATCTACGAGCAGTACTTC
TRBJ2-7	.	.	TRBV21-1	CASSKEGLRVETKEQYF	TGTGCCAGCAGCAAAGAAGGCCTACGGGTGGAGACGAAGGAGCAGTACTTC
TRBJ1-3	TRBD1	.	TRBV5-1	CASSYRTGGVLSGNTIYF	TGCGCCAGCAGCTACCGGACAGGGGGCGTTTTATCTGGAAACACCATATATTTT
TRBJ1-2	.	once	TRBV6-6	CASSYSNQAGYTF	TGTGCCAGCAGTTACTCGAACCAGGCGGGCTACACCTTC
TRBJ2-3	.	.	TRBV10-1	CASSGNIAVDTQYF	TGCGCCAGCAGTGGGAATATAGCAGTAGATACGCAGTATTTT
TRBJ2-2	.	.	TRBV14	CASSHLVGTRDTGELFF	TGTGCCAGCAGCCACCTAGTCGGGACTCGTGACACCGGGGAGCTGTTTTTT